The present T cell receptor beta chain was sequenced within a study of shared clonotypes between healthy human individuals. Notes on the study in general: Tissues were not sampled, only blood, and their repertoires likely differ.

Several immunoSEQ plates held equal portions of the genomic DNA taken from each subset. Libraries were prepared by immunoSEQ multiplex PCR; TCRdb keeps only in-frame clonotypes and omits some of them. This table holds about 640,000 clones, 60% to 80% found once. The CDR3 runs 15 residues. Germline V gene lookup returns CDR1 SGHRS and CDR2 YFSETQ. As for this clone: The antigen is not known. Mismatch with germline at one junction end may stem from a read error.

The rearrangement uses TRBV5-1 and TRBJ2-5; 11 nucleotides match TRBD2. The clonotype originates from a woman under 40 in good health. The source material was memory CD4+ T cells sorted from blood. Stated subset: CD45RA-negative fraction. In DNA, the CDR3 is TGCGCCAGCAGCTTGGGACTAGCGGGACAAGGGACCCAGTACTTC. Amino acid sequence: CASSLGLAGQGTQYF.